The source of this T cell receptor beta chain is a study of T cell responses to AZD1222 COVID-19 vaccine. The CDR3 runs to 14 residues. The germline gives CDR1 SGHRS, CDR2 YFSETQ. V lost 4 bases to trimming and J lost 1 base, with 11 bases between them. Concerning this clone: Its antigen is currently unknown.

Study-level results: Seropositive status at baseline applied to only a handful of AZD1222 recipients. CD4 TCRs associated with vaccination spanned spike, dominating at 160-218 and 743-854. As reported, nearly half of all spike-specific TCRs target variant regions that are unmutated. Clonal diversity was possibly underestimated; the donors were predominantly white British and more often female.

Sequencing used immunoSEQ multiplex PCR; TCRdb keeps in-frame clones, though not all of them. This table holds tens of thousands of clones, 90% found once. The chain couples TRBV5-1 to TRBJ1-1; no firm D call. The sequenced sample was peripheral blood, obtained 28 days after the second AZD1222 dose. The sequence came from an adult who received the AZD1222 COVID-19 vaccine. The CDR3 region has the DNA TGCGCCAGCAGCCTCGGGGAGCCGAACACTGAAGCTTTCTTT. This sequence encodes CASSLGEPNTEAFF.